A single T cell receptor (beta chain) is shown here with its context. Its cognate antigen has yet to be identified. Per-base quality was not reported, and no clone a single base away is much larger than it. Using the deep immunoSEQ assay, multiplex PCR amplified TCR CDR3 regions from genomic DNA. For each cell subset, the extracted genomic DNA was distributed evenly across all wells of several immunoSEQ 96-well plates, and each plate served as one replicate. For sorted subsets, about 200 ng genomic DNA, equal to tens of thousands of T cell genomes, was loaded into each replicate PCR. Purified libraries were measured with a Qubit 3.0 fluorometer, size-checked on a Bioanalyzer 2100, and measured again with the KAPA Library Quantification kit. A separate single-read 150-cycle Illumina NextSeq 550 flow cell was used to sequence each immunoSEQ 96-well plate. The paper's processing steps were these. The immunoSEQ output contained only junctional sequences without quality scores, so filtering could not match that applied to full-length reads. To assign V/J genes and CDR3, sequences were annotated against IMGT germline references using PyIR, a Python wrapper for IgBLAST v1.9. Any read was removed if the V/J assignment was weak (E-value above 1e-6), the CDR3 was missing, or the read contained stop codons, out-of-frame junctions, or ambiguous translated residues. A V3J clonotype was defined by an identical inferred V gene, J gene, and CDR3 amino acid sequence. To compute the percentage overlap between repertoires, the number of shared unique clonotypes was divided by the size of the smaller repertoire. Repertoire richness was assessed with RTK rarefaction, the Chao1 estimator, and Recon v2.1 estimates of unobserved clonotypes. For all TCRbeta clonotypes obtained by the gDNA method from a handful of donors, generation probabilities were computed with OLGA. In its TCRdb copy, this immuneACCESS table keeps in-frame sequences only and misses some clones. Where compared with another copy, unresolved V genes explain less than half of these, and the others have no known cause. D and trimming come from the DNA, and the V and J calls and clone size come from that table. Across this sample there are some 1,400,000 clones, with approximately 96% seen only once. Approximately 1% of the sample is taken by the ten largest.

Taken from cysteine to phenylalanine, the CDR3 has 17 residues. Only the CDR3 DNA stays, 51 bases, in frame from base 1. For CDR1 and CDR2, the germline V gene lists MNHNS and SASEGT. The V end gives up 2 bases and the J end 7 bases, leaving 11 bases in the junction not matched to a gene. Donors were healthy HIV-negative adults with no recently reported acute infections or vaccinations. All donors were Caucasian adults living in Nashville, Tennessee, USA. CD4+ T cells were enriched by magnetic negative selection; naive cells were then positively selected on CD45RA, and the negative fraction formed the memory subset. Blood was obtained by leukapheresis, after which PBMCs were separated by Ficoll-Histopaque density gradient centrifugation and cryopreserved in liquid nitrogen vapor phase. Purity and quantity of every magnetically sorted T cell population were checked by analytical flow cytometry. Genomic DNA was isolated from each sorted fraction and quantified by UV absorbance on a Nanodrop 2000c.

This sample is drawn from a study of shared clonotypes between healthy human individuals (dated by TCRdb to the early 2020s). For context, the study as a whole: A couple of women and three men aged 18 to 49 years were included in the cohort. For each donor, three plates each were used for CD4 naive and CD4 memory, two plates were used for CD8 naive, and one plate was used for CD8 memory. To estimate repertoire size and how much clonotype sharing occurs between individuals, the study deeply sequenced the blood TCR repertoires of 5 or 6 healthy adults. To increase sequencing depth and limit assay-specific biases, TCR repertoire library preparation and sequencing were carried out by different laboratories using diverse techniques. Each donor's leukapheresis produced roughly between roughly 0.9 and 9 billion PBMCs. The investigation overall reported the following: Compared with non-shared clonotypes, clonotypes shared by all four sorted-subset donors had higher generation probabilities. Only blood was sampled, and tissue TCR repertoires likely differ from those in blood. Sharing across a few donors was observed for 4.5% to 6.5% of naive CD4, over 3% of naive CD8, 2.3% of memory CD4, and 0.4% of memory CD8 clonotypes. Estimated clonotype richness was generally larger for naive than for memory subsets. Based on pairwise subsampling, the degree of clonotype sharing among donors was expected to be affected by sequencing depth. Because the study included a small number of donors, the genetic and exposure-history diversity represented was limited. Incomplete sequencing was indicated by rarefaction of sorted-subset datasets, despite the large sequencing depth.

Recombination joined TRBV6-1 with TRBJ2-4; a stretch of 10 junction bases matches TRBD1. Material for sequencing was naive CD4+ T cells sorted from blood. Explained via the paper, the cell subset or site label denotes: CD45RA+ positively selected. The receptor comes from a man aged 25-45 years in good health. CDR3 loop: CASSERAPTGGRNIQYF. The nucleotide sequence reads as follows: TGTGCCAGCAGTGAAAGGGCCCCGACAGGGGGCCGGAACATTCAGTACTTC.